These T cell receptor beta chains were read from a single sample in a study of T-cell memory formation after mild COVID-19. Using its own MiXCR run on the 5' RACE reads, TCRdb lists one record per CDR3 protein. The repertoire has roughly 310,000 distinct CDR3 sequences, more than 15% of them found once; the top ten carry approximately 20%. Sequenced material: PBMCs or a T cell subset sorted from them (not recorded which). These receptors all come from a man between 18 and 29 years old who had mild COVID-19 (a few samples of this study predate the infection). Cell type and time point are not known. Each CDR3 is given with its conserved first and last residue. D genes are given only for firm matches. Some rows mark clone size as missing; the rest say once, few, many or name a class of expanded clone.

CDR3 DNA,CDR3 protein,V gene,J gene,D gene,clone size
TGCAGTGCTAGAGTCGGGGTCTCTGGAAACACCATATATTTT,CSARVGVSGNTIYF,TRBV20-1,TRBJ1-3,.,few
TGTGCCAGCAGCTACAGTACCATTAAACAGGGAATCCACTTCTTC,CASSYSTIKQGIHFF,TRBV7-2,TRBJ2-4,.,.
TGTGCCAGCAGCCCAAGTGGACAGGGGGCGAGTGGCTACACCTTC,CASSPSGQGASGYTF,TRBV7-9,TRBJ1-2,TRBD1,many
TGTGCCAGCAGCTTAAGTCCAGCGGGGATGACCTACGAGCAGTACTTC,CASSLSPAGMTYEQYF,TRBV7-6,TRBJ2-7,TRBD2,.
TGTGCCAGCACCCTTCAGGGGTACGGAAACACCATATATTTT,CASTLQGYGNTIYF,TRBV6-6,TRBJ1-3,.,few
TGTGCCAGCAGCTTAACAGGGGCCAGGGGATCTGAGCAGTTCTTC,CASSLTGARGSEQFF,TRBV7-3,TRBJ2-1,.,few
TGTGCCAGCAGTGGAAACAGGGACAACACCGGGGAGCTGTTTTTT,CASSGNRDNTGELFF,TRBV25-1,TRBJ2-2,.,many
TGTGCCAGCAGCCCGCAGTGGGGTTGGGGTACCGGGGAGCTGTTTTTT,CASSPQWGWGTGELFF,TRBV6-2/TRBV6-3,TRBJ2-2,.,many
TGTGCCAGCAGCGCCGGACCCCTACGGGGGCAGTTCTTC,CASSAGPLRGQFF,TRBV7-3,TRBJ2-1,.,few
TGTGCCAGCAGCGAAAGGATGGGGGGCAACACCGGGGAGCTGTTTTTT,CASSERMGGNTGELFF,TRBV11-2,TRBJ2-2,.,.
TGTGCCAGCTCGCGGGACAGGGTCTACAATGAGCAGTTCTTC,CASSRDRVYNEQFF,TRBV18,TRBJ2-1,TRBD1,many
TGCGCCAGCAGCTGGGGGACAGCAATGAACACTGAAGCTTTCTTT,CASSWGTAMNTEAFF,TRBV5-1,TRBJ1-1,TRBD1,.
TGTGCCAGCAGCCAAGATAGTGCAGGGAGGTGGAACACTGAAGCTTTCTTT,CASSQDSAGRWNTEAFF,TRBV4-2,TRBJ1-1,.,few
TGTGCCACGCTGACAGGGGATGAAAAACTGTTTTTT,CATLTGDEKLFF,TRBV7-9,TRBJ1-4,TRBD1,few
TGTGCCACCGGGGACAGGAGCTCTGGAAACACCATATATTTT,CATGDRSSGNTIYF,TRBV19,TRBJ1-3,TRBD1,.
TGTGCCTGGAGTGTACGGTTAGCGGGGAGCTCCTACGAGCAGTACTTC,CAWSVRLAGSSYEQYF,TRBV30,TRBJ2-7,TRBD2,.
TGTGCCAGCAGTGACCAGACTGGGGGGGGGACCCAGTACTTC,CASSDQTGGGTQYF,TRBV6-6,TRBJ2-5,TRBD2,.
TGTGCCAGCAGCTTGTCCGGTCCCTCTAGCGGCTACACCTTC,CASSLSGPSSGYTF,TRBV7-9,TRBJ1-2,.,few
TGCGCCAGCAGCTCTAGGGACTTCCAAGAGACCCAGTACTTC,CASSSRDFQETQYF,TRBV5-1,TRBJ2-5,.,few
TGTGCCAGTAGGGGGACAGGGGTAGCCGGGGAGCTGTTTTTT,CASRGTGVAGELFF,TRBV19,TRBJ2-2,TRBD1,.
TGTGCCAGCAGCTTAGATCGGCAGGGTTGGCAGCCCCAGCATTTT,CASSLDRQGWQPQHF,TRBV11-2,TRBJ1-5,.,many
TGTGCCAGCAGCCCGGGGGTCACTGAAGCTTTCTTT,CASSPGVTEAFF,TRBV5-5,TRBJ1-1,.,.
TGCGCCAGCAGCTTGGAAGCTGGCATTCAGTACTTC,CASSLEAGIQYF,TRBV5-1,TRBJ2-4,.,few
TGTGCCAGCGGAGGAGGCTCCACAAACACTGAAGCTTTCTTT,CASGGGSTNTEAFF,TRBV28,TRBJ1-1,.,.
TGCGCCAGCAGCTTGGGAACAGATATCACAGATACGCAGTATTTT,CASSLGTDITDTQYF,TRBV5-1,TRBJ2-3,.,.
TGTGCCAGCAGTTTGAGGGTCCCCTACAATGAGCAGTTCTTC,CASSLRVPYNEQFF,TRBV12-3/TRBV12-4,TRBJ2-1,.,few
TGTGCCAGCAGACCACAGGGGGTTGAAGGCTACACCTTC,CASRPQGVEGYTF,TRBV12-3/TRBV12-4,TRBJ1-2,TRBD1,few
TGCAGTGCTATGGGGGGGCATGGCACAGATACGCAGTATTTT,CSAMGGHGTDTQYF,TRBV20-1,TRBJ2-3,.,.
TGTGCCTCGGACACAGGGGACCTCTACGAGCAGTACTTC,CASDTGDLYEQYF,TRBV6-2/TRBV6-3,TRBJ2-7,TRBD1,many
TGCGCCAGCAGCCAGGGGGGGATACATCAGCCCCAGCATTTT,CASSQGGIHQPQHF,TRBV4-1,TRBJ1-5,.,few
TGTGCCAGCAGCTTAATAGATAATGAGCAGTTCTTC,CASSLIDNEQFF,TRBV11-2,TRBJ2-1,.,.
TGCAGTGCTAGAGGGTCCCTTAACACTGAAGCTTTCTTT,CSARGSLNTEAFF,TRBV20-1,TRBJ1-1,.,.
TGTGCCAGCAGCGGCCGGGAACGGGGCCTCTTGGCCAACGTCCTGACTTTC,CASSGRERGLLANVLTF,TRBV9,TRBJ2-6,.,.
TGCGCCAGCAGCCGAAGGACTATCACAGATACGCAGTATTTT,CASSRRTITDTQYF,TRBV5-1,TRBJ2-3,.,once
TGCGCCAGCAGCTCCACTAGCGGGGGGTACGCAGATACGCAGTATTTT,CASSSTSGGYADTQYF,TRBV5-1,TRBJ2-3,TRBD2,.
TGTGCCAGCAGCTTATCCGGCATGCCAGGAGAGACCCAGTACTTC,CASSLSGMPGETQYF,TRBV7-9,TRBJ2-5,.,.
TGTGCCAGCAGTGCAAGACTAGCGGGTTCGAACACCGGGGAGCTGTTTTTT,CASSARLAGSNTGELFF,TRBV6-4,TRBJ2-2,TRBD2,few
TGTGCCAGCAGCTTATATACCGGGACAGGGAGGGGGACCTACGAGCAGTACTTC,CASSLYTGTGRGTYEQYF,TRBV7-9,TRBJ2-7,TRBD1,.
TGCAGTGCTAGACCCTCCAGCTCCTACGAGCAGTACTTC,CSARPSSSYEQYF,TRBV20-1,TRBJ2-7,.,.
TGCAGCGTTGTGCTAGCGGGGGCCTTTAGCGAGACCCAGTACTTC,CSVVLAGAFSETQYF,TRBV29-1,TRBJ2-5,TRBD2,.
TGCAGTGCCTTTATCCGGGGAGGAGAGACCCAGTACTTC,CSAFIRGGETQYF,TRBV20-1,TRBJ2-5,.,many
TGTGCCAGCAGTTTACGGGGGGGAGAGACCCAGTACTTC,CASSLRGGETQYF,TRBV12-3/TRBV12-4,TRBJ2-5,TRBD2,many
TGTGCCAGCAGCCACCCTAGAACTGGGGCCAACGTCCTGACTTTC,CASSHPRTGANVLTF,TRBV3-1,TRBJ2-6,.,once
TGTGCCAGCACAGGACAGGGGATCTATGGCTACACCTTC,CASTGQGIYGYTF,TRBV4-2,TRBJ1-2,TRBD1,.
TGTGCCAGCAGTCACCGGACAAGCACTGAAGCTTTCTTT,CASSHRTSTEAFF,TRBV6-5,TRBJ1-1,.,.
TGTGCCAGCAGCCGCCCGAGACAGGGTAGGGGATACAATGAGCAGTTCTTC,CASSRPRQGRGYNEQFF,TRBV12-3/TRBV12-4,TRBJ2-1,TRBD1,.
TGTGCCAGCAGCATAGCAGGGCGGGGCTACACCTTC,CASSIAGRGYTF,TRBV7-9,TRBJ1-2,.,few
TGTGCCACTAGGGAACGGGGAGTTCAGCCCCAGCATTTT,CATRERGVQPQHF,TRBV19,TRBJ1-5,.,.
TGTGCCAGCCGGGACAGGGTGGGATCCGGGAAGTACTTC,CASRDRVGSGKYF,TRBV5-5,TRBJ2-7,TRBD1,.